Presented here are 10 T cell receptor beta chains from one specimen sequenced in a study of tumor-infiltrating lymphocytes in primary liver carcinoma. RNA isolated from unsorted whole blood supplied the blood RNA, with germline DNA also extracted. TCR beta cDNA came from about 450 ng total RNA, primed with a constant-region primer. Researchers made the TCR beta libraries by running three nested multiplex PCR rounds with slightly modified ARM-PCR. Both of the initial two PCR rounds ran for 10 cycles and employed TRBV1-TRBV30 forward primers alongside a C-beta reverse primer. Each CDR3 protein is one row after TCRdb ran MiXCR on the multiplex PCR reads. The sample has 180,000 or so distinct CDR3 sequences, roughly 60% seen once. Sequencing used peripheral blood. The source is a man aged 35 to 55 with primary liver carcinoma and hepatitis B virus infection.

This clonotype was counted only a few times. The chain has TRBV12-3 or TRBV12-4 and TRBJ2-2, with D perhaps matching TRBD2 (6 bases). The V gene lost 1 base and the J gene lost 4 bases, with 10 bases spanning the gap. CDR3 length: 15 residues. The CDR3 is CASSLGGVPTGELFF. CDR3 coding DNA: TGTGCCAGCAGTTTAGGGGGGGTCCCCACCGGGGAGCTGTTTTTT.

The rearrangement links TRBV6-6 to TRBJ2-5; 8 bases match TRBD2. This CDR3 has 13 residues. Germline lookup yields CDR1 MNHNY and CDR2 SVGAGI (reference sequence). V lost 4 bases and J lost 9; bases outside the gene matches: 7. The CDR3 coding sequence is TGTGCCAGCAGTTTAGCGGGAATGGAGGCCCAGTACTTC. Translated: CASSLAGMEAQYF.

About this clonotype: The junction departs from the called germline gene at one end, perhaps through a read error. The rearrangement uses TRBV5-1 and TRBJ2-7, with 7 nucleotides matching TRBD1. The CDR3 contains 14 residues. The germline V gene encodes CDR1 SGHRS and CDR2 YFSETQ. The CDR3 DNA reads as TGCGCCAGCAGTACGACAGGGACCTCCTGCGAGCAGTACTTC. Translating it yields CASSTTGTSCEQYF.

In this sample, this clonotype turned up many times. The rearrangement joins TRBV29-1 to TRBJ2-5, with D perhaps TRBD1 or TRBD2 (6 bases each). This CDR3 region has 12 residues. V was clipped by 7 bases and J by 5 bases, with 14 bases between them. Germline assignment: CDR1 SQVTM and CDR2 ANQGSEA. This chain's CDR3 is CSELTGGETQYF. The CDR3 DNA is TGCAGCGAGCTGACAGGAGGGGAGACCCAGTACTTC.

This clonotype turned up a few times. J is TRBJ2-1 and V is TRBV12-3 or TRBV12-4; D gene unclear. Trimming pared 9 bases from V and 9 bases from J, leaving 21 bases between. CDR3 length equals 14 residues. CDR3 region: CASQVGYVSTEQFF. As DNA, the CDR3 is TGTGCCAGTCAGGTAGGGTACGTTAGTACTGAGCAGTTCTTC.

This clonotype was observed a handful of times. The gene calls are TRBV5-1 and TRBJ2-3; TRBD1 might be the D (6 bases). This CDR3 is built from 14 residues. The germline CDR1 and CDR2 sequences are SGHRS and YFSETQ. Trimming pared 4 bases from V and 0 bases from J, leaving 9 bases between. CDR3 bases: TGCGCCAGCAGCACGGACAGAAGCACAGATACGCAGTATTTT. It translates to CASSTDRSTDTQYF. Together with reference TRBV5-1 and TRBJ2-3, the CDR3 gives the full variable domain: KAGVTQTPRYLIKTRGQQVTLSCSPISGHRSVSWYQQTPGQGLQFLFEYFSETQRNKGNFPGRFSGRQFSNSRSEMNVSTLELGDSALYLCASSTDRSTDTQYFGPGTRLTVL.

As regards this clonotype: Because the CDR3 is missing its conserved closing phenylalanine or tryptophan, this is likely a read error. V is TRBV29-1 and J is TRBJ2-5, with a weak D call TRBD2 (6 bases). In germline, CDR1 is SQVTM, CDR2 ANQGSEA. This CDR3 contains 13 residues. The DNA for the CDR3 is TGCAGCGTTCAGGGACTTAACAAAGAGGCCCAGTACTCC. It codes for CSVQGLNKEAQYS.

The chain has TRBV6-1 and TRBJ2-2, with D perhaps matching TRBD2 (6 bases). V dropped 10 bases and J dropped 4 bases, with 22 bases sitting between them. The germline V gene has CDR1 MNHNS and CDR2 SASEGT. The CDR3 length is 16 residues. CDR3 residues: CATSRDGRYATGELFF. Written as DNA, the CDR3 is TGTGCCACCTCGCGGGACGGACGATACGCCACCGGGGAGCTGTTTTTT.

As for this clonotype: This may come from a read error, since a much larger clone is one base off. The V and J genes are TRBV29-1 and TRBJ1-2; 11 nucleotides agree with TRBD1. V trimming: 6 bases; J trimming: 6 bases; junction bases outside the gene matches: 9. Germline CDR1 reads SQVTM; CDR2 reads ANQGSEA. The CDR3 is 14 amino acids. The CDR3 DNA sequence: TGCAGCGTCAGAAGGTGGGACAGGGGGAATGGCTACACCTTC. This encodes CSVRRWDRGNGYTF.

This clonotype was counted a single time. It may be a read error: a sequence one base away is much more abundant. V gene TRBV11-1 combines with J gene TRBJ2-3; 9 bases are shared with TRBD1. CDR1 is SGHAT, CDR2 FQDESV, per germline (reference sequence). The CDR3 consists of 15 residues. CDR3 nucleotides: TGTGTCAGCAGCCCGACAGGGGGGGCCCCTAATACGCAGTATTTT. Translation: CVSSPTGGAPNTQYF.